The 25 T cell receptor beta chains below were found in one sample sequenced in a study of blood T cell repertoires in COVID-19. The repertoire was sequenced with immunoSEQ multiplex PCR; TCRdb's copy has only in-frame clones and lacks some. The profile covers around 480,000 clones, with about nine tenths appearing a single time and roughly 0.72% taken by the ten largest. The sequencing input was PBMCs or T cells enriched from blood (not recorded which). These receptor sequences come from a woman aged 18-29 years who had recovered from COVID-19.

The rearrangement joins TRBV3-1 (or the pseudogene TRBV3-2) to TRBJ1-4; TRBD1 might be the D (6 bases). The CDR3 is made up of 17 amino acids. Germline V gene sequence: CDR1 LGHDT, CDR2 YNNKEL (reference sequence). V dropped 0 bases and J dropped 7 bases, with 18 bases sitting between them. CDR3 loop: CASSQEQGKETGEKLFF. CDR3 sequence (DNA): TGTGCCAGCAGCCAAGAACAGGGAAAGGAGACGGGTGAAAAACTGTTTTTT.

Comment on this clone: This sample includes further DNA sequences coding for the same CDR3. The rearrangement uses TRBV7-9 and TRBJ2-7, with D maybe TRBD2 (5 bases). Germline CDR1 is SEHNR and CDR2 is FQNEAQ (reference sequence). V gave up 3 bases and J gave up 1 base, with 7 bases separating them. This CDR3 spans 13 amino acids. The DNA for the CDR3 is TGTGCCAGCAGCTTGAGGGATTCCTACGAGCAGTACTTC. Protein sequence: CASSLRDSYEQYF. Full variable domain (remainder filled in from reference TRBV7-9 and TRBJ2-7): DTGVSQNPRHKITKRGQNVTFRCDPISEHNRLYWYRQTLGQGPEFLTYFQNEAQLEKSRLLSDRFSAERPKGSFSTLEIQRTEQGDSAMYLCASSLRDSYEQYFGPGTRLTVT.

V usage is TRBV7-7 and J usage is TRBJ2-2; 7 nucleotides agree with TRBD1. The J segment lost 2 bases and the V segment lost 4 bases, leaving 4 bases of the junction unmatched. CDR1 is SSHAT and CDR2 is FNYEAQ in the germline V gene (reference sequence). The CDR3 runs to 15 residues. CDR3 coding DNA: TGTGCCAGCAGCTCTCGACAGGGCAACACCGGGGAGCTGTTTTTT. Amino acids: CASSSRQGNTGELFF.

With regard to this clone: Other DNA sequences in this sample translate to the same CDR3. V is TRBV5-1 and J is TRBJ2-1, with 9 bases matching TRBD2. This CDR3 comprises 15 residues. V was clipped by 0 bases and J by 6 bases; unmatched bases: 4. Germline CDR1 reads SGHRS; CDR2 reads YFSETQ. The CDR3 DNA follows: TGCGCCAGCAGCTTGGTCGGCGGGGGGGCCAATGAGCAGTTCTTC. The encoded protein is CASSLVGGGANEQFF.

The chain combines TRBV27 with TRBJ2-5, with 9 bases fitting TRBD1. V was pared by 3 bases and J by 2 bases, with 10 bases of the junction left unmatched. This CDR3 contains 17 residues. The germline V gene encodes CDR1 MNHEY and CDR2 SMNVEV (reference sequence). The CDR3 coding sequence is TGTGCCAGCAGTTTGCTCGGCGGGACAGGGCATCAAGAGACCCAGTACTTC. This encodes CASSLLGGTGHQETQYF.

This chain uses TRBV30 with TRBJ1-3; D is unresolved. CDR3 length: 14 residues. CDR1 GTSNPN and CDR2 SVGIG come from the germline V gene (reference sequence). Trimming took 0 bases from V and 4 from J, leaving 10 bases between them. CDR3: CAWSVGLPGNTIYF. In nucleotides, the CDR3 is TGTGCCTGGAGTGTGGGCCTGCCCGGAAACACCATATATTTT.

The V gene is TRBV24-1, the J gene TRBJ2-7, with a weak D call TRBD1 (6 bases). The germline V and J ends were trimmed by 2 bases and 2 bases, with 12 bases remaining between them. Germline V gene lookup returns CDR1 KGHDR and CDR2 SFDVKD. This CDR3 spans 15 amino acids. CDR3 residues: CATSDSTDRPYEQYF. The CDR3 bases are TGTGCCACCAGTGATTCCACGGACAGACCCTACGAGCAGTACTTC.

V usage is TRBV6-5 and J usage is TRBJ1-6; D is unresolved. CDR1 is MNHEY, CDR2 SVGAGI, per germline. V was cut by 6 bases and J by 5 bases, with 11 bases left in between. This CDR3 spans 14 amino acids. The CDR3 region is CASREEGNNSPLHF. The CDR3 bases are TGTGCCAGCAGGGAGGAGGGCAATAATTCACCCCTCCACTTT.

A few counts support this clone. The chain combines TRBV7-3 with TRBJ2-2; TRBD2 aligns across 9 bases. The junction had 6 bases not matched to a gene; V was cut back by 8 bases and J by 5 bases. There are 14 residues in the CDR3. The V gene's germline CDR1 is SGHTA and CDR2 FQGTGA. The CDR3 DNA reads as TGTGCCAGCCGGCCTAGCGGGGCAACCGGGGAGCTGTTTTTT. This encodes CASRPSGATGELFF.

The chain uses TRBV5-4 and TRBJ2-3; D perhaps matches TRBD2 (6 bases). The CDR3 consists of 13 residues. Trimming stripped 4 bases from V and 8 bases from J, with 14 bases between. The germline CDR1 and CDR2 sequences are SGHNT and YYREEE (reference sequence). The CDR3 loop reads CASSPGTSGTQYF. In DNA, the CDR3 is TGTGCCAGCAGCCCCGGGACTTCCGGTACGCAGTATTTT.

The rearrangement uses TRBV4-1 and TRBJ1-1; D may be TRBD1 (5 bases). This CDR3 is 17 amino acids long. Germline-derived CDR1 and CDR2 are MGHRA and YSYEKL. V was clipped by 4 bases and J by 0 bases, with 18 bases between them. Here the CDR3 reads CASSLNSWGVMNTEAFF. CDR3 nucleotide sequence: TGCGCCAGCAGCCTCAATTCTTGGGGGGTAATGAACACTGAAGCTTTCTTT.

The chain combines TRBV19 with TRBJ2-5; no reliable D call. The V gene's germline CDR1 is LNHDA and CDR2 SQIVND (reference sequence). This CDR3 region has 15 residues. V was cut by 6 bases and J by 2 bases, with 16 bases left in between. The CDR3 reads CASSPSLGEQETQYF. The CDR3 nucleotides read TGTGCCAGTAGCCCGTCTCTAGGCGAGCAAGAGACCCAGTACTTC.

The V gene is TRBV27, the J gene TRBJ1-5, with D perhaps matching TRBD1 (5 bases). The germline V gene encodes CDR1 MNHEY and CDR2 SMNVEV (reference sequence). V lost 2 bases and J 6 bases, leaving 8 bases between the germline ends. The CDR3 contains 13 residues. The chain's CDR3 is CASSLTGGQPQHF. CDR3 sequence (DNA): TGTGCCAGCAGTTTAACAGGCGGTCAGCCCCAGCATTTT.

The gene calls are TRBV29-1 and TRBJ2-7; 13 nucleotides agree with TRBD2. Looked up from germline, CDR1 is SQVTM and CDR2 is ANQGSEA. V trimming: 7 bases; J trimming: 2 bases; junction bases outside the gene matches: 5. The CDR3 covers 14 residues. The CDR3 nucleotides are TGCAGCGCTGCGGGACTAGCGGGGCCCTACGAGCAGTACTTC. Residues: CSAAGLAGPYEQYF.

V gene TRBV5-1 combines with J gene TRBJ2-2; 11 nucleotides align to TRBD2. Germline CDR1 SGHRS, CDR2 YFSETQ. The CDR3 totals 17 residues. The ends lost 2 bases at V and 0 bases at J; junction bases unmatched: 3. This chain's CDR3 is CASSLLSGGANTGELFF. The CDR3 DNA is TGCGCCAGCAGCTTACTTAGCGGGGGGGCGAACACCGGGGAGCTGTTTTTT.

The chain joins TRBV3-1 (or the pseudogene TRBV3-2) to TRBJ2-3; D may be TRBD1 (6 bases). The CDR3 runs 14 residues. Germline V gene data show CDR1 as LGHDT and CDR2 as YNNKEL (reference sequence). Trimming left V 4 bases short and J 2 bases short, with 10 bases between. The CDR3 coding sequence is TGTGCCAGCAGCCCCCGACAGGACACAGATACGCAGTATTTT. Encoded protein: CASSPRQDTDTQYF.

The rearrangement uses TRBV29-1 and TRBJ1-1; a possible D gene is TRBD1 (5 bases). The CDR3 loop spans 15 amino acids. The germline V and J ends were trimmed by 3 bases and 5 bases, with 19 bases remaining between them. Germline lookup yields CDR1 SQVTM and CDR2 ANQGSEA. This CDR3 reads CSVERRGRDLTEAFF. CDR3 DNA: TGCAGCGTTGAGAGGAGGGGCAGGGACTTGACTGAAGCTTTCTTT.

V usage is TRBV7-9 and J usage is TRBJ2-7; 10 nucleotides agree with TRBD1. CDR1 SEHNR and CDR2 FQNEAQ come from the germline V gene (reference sequence). The CDR3 is 12 amino acids. Trimming cost V 3 bases and J 9 bases; bases outside gene matches: 2. The CDR3 loop is CASSLGTGAQYF. In DNA, the CDR3 is TGTGCCAGCAGCTTGGGGACAGGGGCGCAGTACTTC.

About this clone itself: This sample includes further DNA sequences coding for the same CDR3. The V gene is TRBV3-1 (or the pseudogene TRBV3-2), the J gene TRBJ2-5; 10 nucleotides line up with TRBD2. The CDR3 contains 16 residues. In germline, CDR1 is LGHDT, CDR2 YNNKEL (reference sequence). Trimming cost V 0 bases and J 2 bases; bases outside gene matches: 3. CDR3 amino acids: CASSQDLAGAQETQYF. CDR3 in DNA: TGTGCCAGCAGCCAAGATCTAGCGGGAGCTCAAGAGACCCAGTACTTC.

The chain recombines TRBV25-1 with TRBJ2-2; 7 nucleotides agree with TRBD1. The germline V gene encodes CDR1 MGHDK and CDR2 SYGVNS. The CDR3 extends over 17 amino acids. J was trimmed by 0 bases and V by 5 bases; bases with no gene match: 9. In nucleotides, the CDR3 is TGTGCCAGCAGTAGCCCAGGGGGTATTGCGAACACCGGGGAGCTGTTTTTT. This gives the protein CASSSPGGIANTGELFF.

The chain is built from TRBV6-2 or TRBV6-3 and TRBJ2-7; 8 bases line up with TRBD1. Germline V gene sequence: CDR1 MNHEY, CDR2 SVGEGT. There are 15 residues in the CDR3. The trim removed 6 bases at V and 6 bases at J, leaving 13 bases unmatched. CDR3 region: CASSLLGTGLVEQYF. The CDR3 DNA sequence: TGTGCCAGCAGCCTACTCGGGACAGGTTTAGTCGAGCAGTACTTC.

The genes are TRBV5-4 and TRBJ1-1; D call uncertain. Trimming removed 4 bases at V and 1 base at J, with 11 bases between. This CDR3 has 14 residues. Per the germline V gene, CDR1 is SGHNT and CDR2 is YYREEE (reference sequence). This CDR3 reads CASSPPTGNTEAFF. For the CDR3, the DNA is TGTGCCAGCAGCCCCCCGACGGGGAACACTGAAGCTTTCTTT.

Only one count was recorded for this clone. This rearrangement joins TRBV29-1 to TRBJ1-1, with 9 nucleotides matching TRBD1. Germline CDR1 is SQVTM and CDR2 is ANQGSEA. This CDR3 is built from 14 residues. Losses at the gene ends were 4 bases for V and 1 base for J; bases not matched to a gene: 4. The CDR3 reads CSVGQGVGNTEAFF. The CDR3, as DNA: TGCAGCGTTGGACAGGGGGTAGGGAACACTGAAGCTTTCTTT.

The chain uses TRBV12-3 or TRBV12-4 and TRBJ1-1, with D unresolved. This CDR3 spans 13 amino acids. V lost 6 bases and J 3 bases, leaving 11 bases between the germline ends. For the CDR3, the DNA is TGTGCCAGCAGGTATACGCCGGACACTGAAGCTTTCTTT. Encoded protein: CASRYTPDTEAFF.

Note on this clone: The sample contains more than one DNA sequence encoding this CDR3. The rearrangement uses TRBV19 and TRBJ1-5, with D possibly being TRBD1 (5 bases). Per germline, CDR1 LNHDA and CDR2 SQIVND (reference sequence). This CDR3 has 15 residues. The V and J ends lost 5 bases and 0 bases respectively, with 11 bases between them. The CDR3 DNA sequence: TGTGCCAGTAGTGGGGCGGCTTATAGCAATCAGCCCCAGCATTTT. It encodes CASSGAAYSNQPQHF.